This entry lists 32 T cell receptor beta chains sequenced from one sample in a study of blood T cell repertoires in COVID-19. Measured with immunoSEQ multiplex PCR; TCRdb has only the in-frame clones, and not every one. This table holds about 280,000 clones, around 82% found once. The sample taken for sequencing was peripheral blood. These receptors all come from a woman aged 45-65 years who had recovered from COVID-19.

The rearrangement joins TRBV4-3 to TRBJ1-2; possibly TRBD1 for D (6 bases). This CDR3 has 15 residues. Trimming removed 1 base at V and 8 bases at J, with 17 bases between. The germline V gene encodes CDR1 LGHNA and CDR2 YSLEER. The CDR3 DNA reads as TGCGCCAGCAGCCAAGTTAGGTCAGGGGCCGGCGGCTACACCTTC. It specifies CASSQVRSGAGGYTF.

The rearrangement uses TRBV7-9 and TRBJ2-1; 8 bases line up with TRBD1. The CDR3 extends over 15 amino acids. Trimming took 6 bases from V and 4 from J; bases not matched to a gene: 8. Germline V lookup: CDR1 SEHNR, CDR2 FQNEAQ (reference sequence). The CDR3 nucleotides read TGTGCCAGCAGATCCGGGACAGGATTATACAATGAGCAGTTCTTC. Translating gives CASRSGTGLYNEQFF. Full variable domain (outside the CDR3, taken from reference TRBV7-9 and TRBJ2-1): DTGVSQNPRHKITKRGQNVTFRCDPISEHNRLYWYRQTLGQGPEFLTYFQNEAQLEKSRLLSDRFSAERPKGSFSTLEIQRTEQGDSAMYLCASRSGTGLYNEQFFGPGTRLTVL.

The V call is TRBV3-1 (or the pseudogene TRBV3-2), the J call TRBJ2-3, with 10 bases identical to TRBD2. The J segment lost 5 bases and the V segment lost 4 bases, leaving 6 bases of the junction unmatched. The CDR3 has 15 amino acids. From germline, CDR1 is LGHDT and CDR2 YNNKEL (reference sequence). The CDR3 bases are TGTGCCAGCAGCCTCCTAGCGGGAGAGGGAGATACGCAGTATTTT. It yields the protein CASSLLAGEGDTQYF.

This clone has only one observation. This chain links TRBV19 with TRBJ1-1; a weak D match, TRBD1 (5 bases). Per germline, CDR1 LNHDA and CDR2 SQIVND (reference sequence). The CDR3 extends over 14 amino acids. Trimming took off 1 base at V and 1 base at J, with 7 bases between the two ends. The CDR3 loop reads CASSIVTGNTEAFF. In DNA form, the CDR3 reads TGTGCCAGTAGTATAGTAACAGGGAACACTGAAGCTTTCTTT.

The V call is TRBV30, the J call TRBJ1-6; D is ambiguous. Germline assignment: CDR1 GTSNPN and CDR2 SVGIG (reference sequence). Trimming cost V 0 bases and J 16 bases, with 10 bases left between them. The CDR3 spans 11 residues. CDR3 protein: CAWSVDMQLHF. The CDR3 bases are TGTGCCTGGAGTGTAGACATGCAACTCCACTTT.

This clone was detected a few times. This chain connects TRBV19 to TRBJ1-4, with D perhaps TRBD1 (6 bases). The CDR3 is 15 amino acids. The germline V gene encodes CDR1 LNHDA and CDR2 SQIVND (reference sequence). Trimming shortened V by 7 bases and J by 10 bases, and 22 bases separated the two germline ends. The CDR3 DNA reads TGTGCCAGTACCCGACAGGCCGGATTGTATGGAAAACTGTTTTTT. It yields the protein CASTRQAGLYGKLFF.

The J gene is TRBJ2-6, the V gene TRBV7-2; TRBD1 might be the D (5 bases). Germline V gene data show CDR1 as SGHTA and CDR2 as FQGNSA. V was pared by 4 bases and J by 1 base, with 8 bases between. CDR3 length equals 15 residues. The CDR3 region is CASSSRASGANVLTF. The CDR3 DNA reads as TGTGCCAGCAGCTCCAGGGCTTCTGGGGCCAACGTCCTGACTTTC.

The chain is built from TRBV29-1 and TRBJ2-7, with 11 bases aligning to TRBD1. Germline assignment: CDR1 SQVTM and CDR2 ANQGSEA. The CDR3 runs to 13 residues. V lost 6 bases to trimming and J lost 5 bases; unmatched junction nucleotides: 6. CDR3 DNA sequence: TGCAGCGTCCAAAGGGACAGGGGGAACGAGCAGTACTTC. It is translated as CSVQRDRGNEQYF.

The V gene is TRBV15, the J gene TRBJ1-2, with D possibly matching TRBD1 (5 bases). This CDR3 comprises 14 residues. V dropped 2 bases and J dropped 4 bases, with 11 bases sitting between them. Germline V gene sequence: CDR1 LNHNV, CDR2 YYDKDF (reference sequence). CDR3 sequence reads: CATSRIDSLYGYTF. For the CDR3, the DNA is TGTGCCACCAGCAGAATCGACAGTCTCTATGGCTACACCTTC.

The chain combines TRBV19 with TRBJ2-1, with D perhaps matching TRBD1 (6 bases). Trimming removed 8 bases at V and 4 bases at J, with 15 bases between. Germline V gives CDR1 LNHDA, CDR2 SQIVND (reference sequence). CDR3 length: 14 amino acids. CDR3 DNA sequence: TGTGCCAGTGCTGGACAGAATACATACAATGAGCAGTTCTTC. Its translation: CASAGQNTYNEQFF.

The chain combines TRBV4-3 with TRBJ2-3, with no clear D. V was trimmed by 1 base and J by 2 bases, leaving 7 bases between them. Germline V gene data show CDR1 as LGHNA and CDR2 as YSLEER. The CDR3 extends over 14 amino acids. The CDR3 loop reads CASSQVHNTDTQYF. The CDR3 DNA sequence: TGCGCCAGCAGCCAAGTGCACAACACAGATACGCAGTATTTT.

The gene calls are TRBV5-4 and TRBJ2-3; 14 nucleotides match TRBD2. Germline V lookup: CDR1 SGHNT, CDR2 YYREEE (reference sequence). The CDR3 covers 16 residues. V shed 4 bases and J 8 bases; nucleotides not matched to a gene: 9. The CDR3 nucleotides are TGTGCCAGCAGCACCCGACTAGCGGGGGGGCATAGTACGCAGTATTTT. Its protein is CASSTRLAGGHSTQYF.

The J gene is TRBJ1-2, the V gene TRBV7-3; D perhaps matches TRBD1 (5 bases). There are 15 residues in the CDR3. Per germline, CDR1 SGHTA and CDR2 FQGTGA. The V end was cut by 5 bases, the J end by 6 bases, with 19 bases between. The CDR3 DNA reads TGTGCCAGCAGCCCCCAAAACTCGGGAGGGGATGGCTACACCTTC. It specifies CASSPQNSGGDGYTF.

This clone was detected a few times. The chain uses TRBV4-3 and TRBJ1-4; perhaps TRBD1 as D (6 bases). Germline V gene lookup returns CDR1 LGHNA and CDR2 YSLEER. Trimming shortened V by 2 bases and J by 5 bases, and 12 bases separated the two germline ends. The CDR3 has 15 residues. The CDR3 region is CASSQPDRRNEKLFF. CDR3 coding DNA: TGCGCCAGCAGCCAACCCGACAGGCGCAATGAAAAACTGTTTTTT.

CDR3 nucleotides: TGTGCCAGCAGCTCCATATTACTAGGAAACACCATATATTTT. It encodes CASSSILLGNTIYF. The V and J genes are TRBV7-2 and TRBJ1-3; D unresolved. Per the germline V gene, CDR1 is SGHTA and CDR2 is FQGNSA. V lost 4 bases to trimming and J lost 4 bases, with 11 bases between them. The CDR3 is 14 residues long.

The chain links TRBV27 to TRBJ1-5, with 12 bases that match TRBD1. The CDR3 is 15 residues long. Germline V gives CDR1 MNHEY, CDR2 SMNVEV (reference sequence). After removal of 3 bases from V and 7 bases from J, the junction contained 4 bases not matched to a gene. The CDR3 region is CASSLGGTGGQPQHF. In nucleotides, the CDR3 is TGTGCCAGCAGTTTGGGCGGGACAGGGGGCCAGCCCCAGCATTTT.

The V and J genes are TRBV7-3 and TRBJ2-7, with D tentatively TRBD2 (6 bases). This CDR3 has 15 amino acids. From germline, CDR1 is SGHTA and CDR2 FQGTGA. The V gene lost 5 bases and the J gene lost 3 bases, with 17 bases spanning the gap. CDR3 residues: CASSPSGRRGYEQYF. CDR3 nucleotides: TGTGCCAGCAGCCCATCGGGCAGGAGGGGCTACGAGCAGTACTTC.

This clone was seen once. CDR3 bases: TGTGCCAGCAGGCCGGGACAGGATACCGAGCAGTACTTC. As protein: CASRPGQDTEQYF. The chain combines TRBV12-3 or TRBV12-4 with TRBJ2-7; 8 positions agree with TRBD1. Unmatched junction bases numbered 7, after V lost 6 bases and J lost 6 bases. CDR3 size: 13 residues.

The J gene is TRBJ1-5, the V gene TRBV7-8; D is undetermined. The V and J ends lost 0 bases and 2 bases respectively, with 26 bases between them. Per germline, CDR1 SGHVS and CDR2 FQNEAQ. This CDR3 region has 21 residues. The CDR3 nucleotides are TGTGCCAGCAGCTTAGCGCGAGTGGTTCCGGAGGGCGAAGTGGGCAATCAGCCCCAGCATTTT. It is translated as CASSLARVVPEGEVGNQPQHF.

Here the CDR3 DNA reads TGTGCCAGCAGCCTCGGGACAGGGTCCTCCTACGAGCAGTACTTC. It specifies CASSLGTGSSYEQYF. The chain couples TRBV5-4 to TRBJ2-7; 9 nucleotides match TRBD1. Per germline, CDR1 SGHNT and CDR2 YYREEE (reference sequence). Losses at the gene ends were 4 bases for V and 0 bases for J; bases not matched to a gene: 5. The CDR3 loop spans 15 amino acids.

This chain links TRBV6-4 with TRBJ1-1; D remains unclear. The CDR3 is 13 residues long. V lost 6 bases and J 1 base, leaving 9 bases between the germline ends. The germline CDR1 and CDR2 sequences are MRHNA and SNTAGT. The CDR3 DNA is TGTGCCAGCAGATTCGACACGAACACTGAAGCTTTCTTT. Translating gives CASRFDTNTEAFF.

CDR3 sequence: CAISDWTSGSYEQYF. The CDR3 DNA sequence: TGTGCCATCAGTGACTGGACTAGCGGTTCCTACGAGCAGTACTTC. V is TRBV10-3 and J is TRBJ2-7, with 10 bases matching TRBD2. V trimming: 3 bases; J trimming: 1 base; junction bases outside the gene matches: 3. The CDR3 totals 15 residues. Germline V gives CDR1 ENHRY, CDR2 SYGVKD.

The CDR3 is CASSSRRTGNQPQHF. CDR3 in DNA: TGTGCCAGCAGCTCACGAAGGACAGGGAATCAGCCCCAGCATTTT. The chain links TRBV6-5 to TRBJ1-5, with 8 nucleotides matching TRBD1. The germline gives CDR1 MNHEY, CDR2 SVGAGI. Trimming removed 6 bases from V and 4 bases from J; junction bases left unmatched: 8. CDR3 length equals 15 residues.

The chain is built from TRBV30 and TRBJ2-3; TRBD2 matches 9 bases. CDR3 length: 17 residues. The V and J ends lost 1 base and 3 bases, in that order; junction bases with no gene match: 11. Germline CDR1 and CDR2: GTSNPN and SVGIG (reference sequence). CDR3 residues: CAWSDSSGVLGTDTQYF. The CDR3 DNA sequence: TGTGCCTGGAGTGATTCTAGCGGGGTCCTTGGGACAGATACGCAGTATTTT.

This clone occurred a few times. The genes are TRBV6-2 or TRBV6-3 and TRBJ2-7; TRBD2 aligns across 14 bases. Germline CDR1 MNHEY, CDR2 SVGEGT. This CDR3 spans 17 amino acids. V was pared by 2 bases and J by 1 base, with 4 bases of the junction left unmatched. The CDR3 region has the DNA TGTGCCAGCAGTTACCGACTAGCGGGGGGGCAATCCTACGAGCAGTACTTC. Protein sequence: CASSYRLAGGQSYEQYF.

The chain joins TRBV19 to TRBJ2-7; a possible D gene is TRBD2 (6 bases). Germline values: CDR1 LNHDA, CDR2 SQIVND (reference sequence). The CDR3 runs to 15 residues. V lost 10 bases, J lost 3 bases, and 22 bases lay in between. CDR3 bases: TGTGCCACCCGCGGCGGGAAAGGGCTTTTCTACGAGCAGTACTTC. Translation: CATRGGKGLFYEQYF.

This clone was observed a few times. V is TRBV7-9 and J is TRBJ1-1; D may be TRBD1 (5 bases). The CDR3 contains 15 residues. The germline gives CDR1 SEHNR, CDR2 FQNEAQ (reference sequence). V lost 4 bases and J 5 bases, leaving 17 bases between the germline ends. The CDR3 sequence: CASSSRLGGGTEAFF. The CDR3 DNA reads TGTGCCAGCAGCTCCCGGTTGGGGGGAGGGACTGAAGCTTTCTTT.

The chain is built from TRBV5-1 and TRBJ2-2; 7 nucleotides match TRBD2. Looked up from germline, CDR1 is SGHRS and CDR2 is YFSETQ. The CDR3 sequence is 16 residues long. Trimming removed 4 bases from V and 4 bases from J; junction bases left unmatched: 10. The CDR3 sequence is CASSVSSGRSTGELFF. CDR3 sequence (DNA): TGCGCCAGCAGCGTATCTAGCGGACGTAGCACCGGGGAGCTGTTTTTT.

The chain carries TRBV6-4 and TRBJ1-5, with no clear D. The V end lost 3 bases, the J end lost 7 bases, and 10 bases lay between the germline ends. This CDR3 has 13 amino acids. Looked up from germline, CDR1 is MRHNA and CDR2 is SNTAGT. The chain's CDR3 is CASSEGSYQPQHF. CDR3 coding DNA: TGTGCCAGCAGTGAAGGGAGTTACCAGCCCCAGCATTTT.

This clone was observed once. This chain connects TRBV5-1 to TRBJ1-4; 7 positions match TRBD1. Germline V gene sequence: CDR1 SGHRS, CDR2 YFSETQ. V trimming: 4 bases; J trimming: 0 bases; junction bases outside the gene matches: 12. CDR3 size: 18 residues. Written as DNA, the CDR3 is TGCGCCAGCAGCCTACGGCGGACAGGCGAATCAACTAATGAAAAACTGTTTTTT. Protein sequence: CASSLRRTGESTNEKLFF.

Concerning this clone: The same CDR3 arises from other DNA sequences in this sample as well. CDR3 in amino acids: CASSSGITDTQYF. The CDR3 DNA reads as TGTGCCAGCTCCTCCGGGATAACAGATACGCAGTATTTT. The chain links TRBV18 to TRBJ2-3; the D gene is possibly TRBD2 (5 bases). This CDR3 has 13 amino acids. The germline gives CDR1 KGHSH, CDR2 LQKENI. V was cut by 6 bases and J by 3 bases, with 10 bases left in between.

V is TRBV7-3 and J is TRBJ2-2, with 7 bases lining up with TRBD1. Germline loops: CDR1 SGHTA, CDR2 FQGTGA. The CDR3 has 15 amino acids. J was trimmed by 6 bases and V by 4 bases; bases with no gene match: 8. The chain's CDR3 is CASSSPGQSAGELFF. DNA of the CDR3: TGTGCCAGCAGCTCGCCGGGACAGAGCGCCGGGGAGCTGTTTTTT.